These 6 T cell receptor beta chains originate from one sample sequenced in a study of shared clonotypes between healthy human individuals. This table comes from immunoSEQ multiplex PCR, and its TCRdb copy is limited to in-frame clones, with some not included. This table has about 2.3 million clones, around 90% appearing once. The source material was naive CD4+ T cells from PBMCs. As to subset: CD45RA+ positively selected. All receptors come from a man younger than 35 in good health. Some clones in this sample may be carry-over from other donors' samples.

The chain is built from TRBV7-9 and TRBJ2-7; D unclear. This CDR3 contains 13 residues. The V end was cut by 1 base, the J end by 5 bases, with 9 bases between. From germline, CDR1 is SEHNR and CDR2 FQNEAQ (reference sequence). CDR3 DNA: TGTGCCAGCAGCTTAGTTCCCCGGCACGAGCAGTACTTC. This sequence encodes CASSLVPRHEQYF.

The chain uses TRBV11-2 and TRBJ1-4; 8 bases align to TRBD1. The J segment lost 8 bases and the V segment lost 5 bases, leaving 19 bases of the junction unmatched. From germline, CDR1 is SGHAT and CDR2 FQNNGV. The CDR3 covers 18 residues. The CDR3 coding sequence is TGTGCCAGCAGCACAAAAGTGGGACAGGCGGTTTTGGGAGAAAAACTGTTTTTT. Amino acid sequence: CASSTKVGQAVLGEKLFF.

The chain is built from TRBV28 and TRBJ1-1; D remains ambiguous. CDR3 length equals 13 residues. Germline CDR1 reads MDHEN; CDR2 reads SYDVKM. The V and J ends lost 8 bases and 6 bases respectively, with 16 bases between them. The CDR3 DNA sequence: TGTGCCAGCCGAAGAAGGGCTGGCGCTGAAGCTTTCTTT. This translates into CASRRRAGAEAFF.

This sequence joins TRBV9 and TRBJ1-5, with 8 bases fitting TRBD1. CDR3 size: 15 residues. The germline V gene has CDR1 SGDLS and CDR2 YYNGEE. V lost 4 bases and J lost 6; bases outside the gene matches: 9. This CDR3 reads CASSPTGVRSQPQHF. The CDR3 bases are TGTGCCAGCAGCCCGACAGGGGTTCGCAGTCAGCCCCAGCATTTT.

The chain employs TRBV30 and TRBJ2-5; D call uncertain. Germline CDR1 reads GTSNPN; CDR2 reads SVGIG (reference sequence). V was clipped by 0 bases and J by 2 bases, with 13 bases between them. The CDR3 spans 15 residues. CDR3 bases: TGTGCCTGGAGTGTGCCAACCGGACCTCAAGAGACCCAGTACTTC. It is translated as CAWSVPTGPQETQYF.

This chain joins TRBV6-6 and TRBJ2-5; D is perhaps TRBD2 (5 bases). CDR3 length equals 12 residues. Germline V gene sequence: CDR1 MNHNY, CDR2 SVGAGI (reference sequence). Trimming took off 7 bases at V and 4 bases at J, with 10 bases between the two ends. This CDR3 is CASTEVPETQYF. The DNA for the CDR3 is TGTGCCAGCACGGAGGTTCCAGAGACCCAGTACTTC.